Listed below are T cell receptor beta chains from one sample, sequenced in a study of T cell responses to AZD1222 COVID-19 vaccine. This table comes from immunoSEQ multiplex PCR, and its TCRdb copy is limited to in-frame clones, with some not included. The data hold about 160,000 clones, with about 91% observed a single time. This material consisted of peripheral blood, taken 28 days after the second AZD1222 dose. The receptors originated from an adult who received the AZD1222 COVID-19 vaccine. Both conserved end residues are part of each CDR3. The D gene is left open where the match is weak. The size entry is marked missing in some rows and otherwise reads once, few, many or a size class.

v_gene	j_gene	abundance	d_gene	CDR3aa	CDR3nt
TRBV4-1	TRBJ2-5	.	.	CASSQEDLPSETQYF	TGCGCCAGCAGCCAAGAAGATTTGCCGTCGGAGACCCAGTACTTC
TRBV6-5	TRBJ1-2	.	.	CATSLRGDNYGYTF	TGTGCCACCAGCCTAAGGGGTGACAACTATGGCTACACCTTC
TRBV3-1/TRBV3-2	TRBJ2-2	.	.	CASSQEDVRGELFF	TGTGCCAGCAGCCAAGAAGACGTTCGCGGGGAGCTGTTTTTT
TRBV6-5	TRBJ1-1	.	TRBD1	CASSRLGQGGTEAFF	TGTGCCAGCAGCCGCCTGGGACAGGGGGGGACTGAAGCTTTCTTT
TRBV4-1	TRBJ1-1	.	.	CASSHLWTEGREAFF	TGCGCCAGCAGCCATTTGTGGACCGAAGGAAGGGAAGCTTTCTTT
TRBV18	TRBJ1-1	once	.	CASSFTGLNTEAFF	TGTGCCAGCTCATTTACAGGGTTGAACACTGAAGCTTTCTTT
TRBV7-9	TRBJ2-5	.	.	CASSHTSYQETQYF	TGTGCCAGCAGCCATACGTCGTACCAAGAGACCCAGTACTTC
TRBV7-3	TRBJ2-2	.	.	CASSLSPETGELFF	TGTGCCAGCAGCTTAAGTCCGGAGACCGGGGAGCTGTTTTTT
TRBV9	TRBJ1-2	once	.	CASSALGVIYTF	TGTGCCAGCAGCGCCCTCGGGGTCATCTACACCTTC
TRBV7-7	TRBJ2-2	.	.	CASSLQGRGGELFF	TGTGCCAGCAGCTTACAGGGAAGGGGCGGGGAGCTGTTTTTT
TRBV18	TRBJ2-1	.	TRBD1	CASSPGQGAYNEQFF	TGTGCCAGCTCACCGGGACAGGGGGCATATAATGAGCAGTTCTTC
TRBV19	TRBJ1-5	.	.	CASSFHDQPQHF	TGTGCCAGTAGTTTTCACGACCAGCCCCAGCATTTT
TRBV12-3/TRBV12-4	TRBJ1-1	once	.	CASSLDLGTEAFF	TGTGCCAGCAGTTTAGACTTGGGCACTGAAGCTTTCTTT
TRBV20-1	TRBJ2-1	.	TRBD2	CSAYGGVEQFF	TGCAGTGCTTATGGGGGGGTTGAGCAGTTCTTC
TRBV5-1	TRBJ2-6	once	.	CASSPTGPGANVLTF	TGCGCCAGCAGCCCCACAGGGCCTGGGGCCAACGTCCTGACTTTC